Presented here are 26 T cell receptor beta chains from one specimen sequenced in a study of blood T cell repertoires in COVID-19. Generated by immunoSEQ multiplex PCR, the TCRdb table keeps only in-frame clones and is missing some. The table lists roughly 150,000 clones, 85% to 90% of them singletons, with roughly 3% in the top ten. Sequenced material: peripheral blood. The receptor set was obtained from a woman in her fifties or sixties with active COVID-19.

DNA of the CDR3: TGTGCCAGCAGCTTAGAGCGGCTAACGGGAGGAGGGCATGAGCAGTTCTTC. This translates into CASSLERLTGGGHEQFF. The rearrangement links TRBV7-2 to TRBJ2-1, with TRBD2 matching over 7 bases. The trim removed 1 base at V and 8 bases at J, leaving 14 bases unmatched. Germline V gene sequence: CDR1 SGHTA, CDR2 FQGNSA. This CDR3 region has 17 residues.

The J gene is TRBJ1-2, the V gene TRBV28; 8 bases line up with TRBD1. The germline V gene encodes CDR1 MDHEN and CDR2 SYDVKM. The CDR3 consists of 14 residues. Germline trimming cut 8 bases from V and 4 bases from J; bases unmatched to any gene: 9. In DNA form, the CDR3 reads TGTGCCAGCGAAGGGGACAGGAAGCTCTATGGCTACACCTTC. Amino acid sequence: CASEGDRKLYGYTF.

The chain couples TRBV19 to TRBJ1-6; D perhaps matches TRBD1 (5 bases). The V end lost 5 bases, the J end lost 7 bases, and 12 bases lay between the germline ends. The CDR3 contains 14 residues. CDR1 is LNHDA, CDR2 SQIVND, per germline (reference sequence). The CDR3 loop reads CASSVQGGNSPLHF. Written as DNA, the CDR3 is TGTGCCAGTAGTGTGCAGGGTGGGAATTCACCCCTCCACTTT. Together with reference TRBV19 and TRBJ1-6, the CDR3 gives the full variable domain: DGGITQSPKYLFRKEGQNVTLSCEQNLNHDAMYWYRQDPGQGLRLIYYSQIVNDFQKGDIAEGYSVSREKKESFPLTVTSAQKNPTAFYLCASSVQGGNSPLHFGNGTRLTVT.

The rearrangement joins TRBV20-1 to TRBJ2-5; D is unclear. V lost 3 bases and J 1 base, leaving 12 bases between the germline ends. In germline, CDR1 is DFQATT, CDR2 SNEGSKA (reference sequence). The CDR3 extends over 14 amino acids. CDR3 nucleotides: TGCAGTGCTAGTCGCGGTCGTGCCCAAGAGACCCAGTACTTC. Amino acid sequence: CSASRGRAQETQYF.

This chain links TRBV7-9 with TRBJ1-5; 8 bases fit TRBD1. Germline-derived CDR1 and CDR2 are SEHNR and FQNEAQ (reference sequence). Trimming took 0 bases from V and 1 from J; bases not matched to a gene: 8. The CDR3 is 18 residues long. CDR3 coding DNA: TGTGCCAGCAGCTTAGCCGGGACAGGCCTTGGGAGCAATCAGCCCCAGCATTTT. Protein: CASSLAGTGLGSNQPQHF.

The chain is built from TRBV28 and TRBJ2-1; possibly TRBD1 for D (5 bases). CDR1 is MDHEN and CDR2 is SYDVKM in the germline V gene. V dropped 6 bases and J dropped 0 bases, with 9 bases sitting between them. The CDR3 contains 14 residues. CDR3 amino acids: CASSIQDSYNEQFF. The CDR3 DNA is TGTGCCAGCAGCATACAGGACTCCTACAATGAGCAGTTCTTC.

This clone was recorded once. The chain couples TRBV6-5 to TRBJ2-7; no clear D gene. Germline V lookup: CDR1 MNHEY, CDR2 SVGAGI. Trimming took 2 bases from V and 5 from J, leaving 16 bases between them. This CDR3 is 15 amino acids long. The CDR3: CASSYESGSVHEQYF. The CDR3 nucleotides read TGTGCCAGCAGTTACGAGTCAGGATCAGTCCACGAGCAGTACTTC.

This clone was counted a single time. The chain is built from TRBV10-3 and TRBJ1-6; no reliable D call. There are 13 residues in the CDR3. Per the germline V gene, CDR1 is ENHRY and CDR2 is SYGVKD. Between the trimmed V and J ends, which lost 3 bases and 7 bases, there was a span of 7 bases. This chain's CDR3 is CAISEERNSPLHF. DNA of the CDR3: TGTGCCATCAGTGAAGAGCGAAATTCACCCCTCCACTTT.

The chain joins TRBV5-1 to TRBJ1-4; 7 positions match TRBD1. CDR1 and CDR2 (germline): SGHRS, YFSETQ. V shed 3 bases, J shed 4 bases, and the junction held 3 bases outside the gene matches. The CDR3 length is 14 residues. CDR3 loop: CASSSQGHNEKLFF. The CDR3, as DNA: TGCGCCAGCAGCTCACAGGGGCATAATGAAAAACTGTTTTTT.

V usage is TRBV5-6 and J usage is TRBJ2-5; perhaps TRBD1 as D (5 bases). The CDR3 runs to 15 residues. Germline CDR1 and CDR2: SGHDT and YYEEEE. Trimming removed 2 bases at V and 2 bases at J, with 13 bases between. The CDR3 spells CASSFPGRVQETQYF. CDR3 nucleotides: TGTGCCAGCAGCTTCCCGGGCAGGGTACAAGAGACCCAGTACTTC.

The chain employs TRBV30 and TRBJ2-2; 9 bases align to TRBD1. Germline lookup yields CDR1 GTSNPN and CDR2 SVGIG (reference sequence). The CDR3 consists of 19 residues. The V gene end was trimmed by 4 bases and the J gene end by 0 bases; junction bases not matched to a gene: 15. The CDR3 DNA is TGTGCCTGGACTCCCTTTTTGGGGACAGGGTTCGCGAACACCGGGGAGCTGTTTTTT. Its translation is CAWTPFLGTGFANTGELFF.

This sequence joins TRBV9 and TRBJ2-7; D gene unclear. This CDR3 is 14 amino acids long. The germline V and J ends were trimmed by 0 bases and 0 bases, with 7 bases remaining between them. CDR1 is SGDLS and CDR2 is YYNGEE in the germline V gene. The CDR3 nucleotides read TGTGCCAGCAGCGTAGAGTTGAGCTCCTACGAGCAGTACTTC. This gives the protein CASSVELSSYEQYF.

CDR3 region: CASSKNRGRRAGRPFYEQYF. The CDR3 DNA sequence: TGTGCCAGCAGCAAAAACCGGGGTAGGAGGGCAGGGCGACCTTTCTACGAGCAGTACTTC. The chain joins TRBV21-1 to TRBJ2-7; the table assigns TRBD2, which was not confirmed against the DNA. TRBV21-1 is a known pseudogene. The CDR3 contains 20 residues.

The chain recombines TRBV6-6 with TRBJ1-5; weak D call: TRBD1 (5 bases). The CDR3 runs to 15 residues. The germline V gene has CDR1 MNHNY and CDR2 SVGAGI (reference sequence). V lost 0 bases and J lost 1, with 7 bases in between. CDR3 sequence reads: CASSYSGASNQPQHF. CDR3 coding DNA: TGTGCCAGCAGTTACTCAGGGGCGAGCAATCAGCCCCAGCATTTT.

The chain is built from TRBV10-3 and TRBJ2-7; D not resolved. V dropped 6 bases and J dropped 2 bases, with 11 bases sitting between them. From germline, CDR1 is ENHRY and CDR2 SYGVKD. CDR3 length: 13 residues. The CDR3 DNA reads TGTGCCATCAGGGCCGATAAGACCTACGAGCAGTACTTC. Translating it yields CAIRADKTYEQYF.

V usage is TRBV6-5 and J usage is TRBJ2-3, with D perhaps TRBD2 (6 bases). Trimming pared 2 bases from V and 1 base from J, leaving 13 bases between. CDR3 length: 16 amino acids. CDR1 MNHEY and CDR2 SVGAGI come from the germline V gene. The CDR3 loop reads CASSYGGAGGTDTQYF. In DNA form, the CDR3 reads TGTGCCAGCAGTTACGGCGGGGCAGGCGGCACAGATACGCAGTATTTT.

V is TRBV7-2 and J is TRBJ2-1, with 7 nucleotides matching TRBD1. This CDR3 is built from 16 residues. V was pared by 1 base and J by 9 bases, with 12 bases of the junction left unmatched. Germline assignment: CDR1 SGHTA and CDR2 FQGNSA. This CDR3 reads CASSLEGALPYPEQFF. CDR3 in DNA: TGTGCCAGCAGCTTAGAGGGGGCCCTTCCCTACCCTGAGCAGTTCTTC.

V is TRBV21-1 and J is TRBJ2-7; the tabulated D call, TRBD2, remains unverified against the DNA. TRBV21-1 is assigned pseudogene status. This CDR3 has 13 amino acids. Written as DNA, the CDR3 is TGTGCCAGCACCCGGGGGAATGGTTACGAGCAGTACTTC. Translating gives CASTRGNGYEQYF.

The rearrangement uses TRBV6-5 and TRBJ1-1; 9 nucleotides line up with TRBD1. This CDR3 is 14 amino acids long. CDR1 MNHEY and CDR2 SVGAGI come from the germline V gene. The V gene end was trimmed by 6 bases and the J gene end by 0 bases; junction bases not matched to a gene: 2. CDR3 in amino acids: CASSGTGMNTEAFF. DNA for the CDR3: TGTGCCAGCAGCGGGACAGGGATGAACACTGAAGCTTTCTTT.

V gene TRBV7-2 combines with J gene TRBJ2-7, with 8 bases lining up with TRBD2. Trimming cost V 6 bases and J 6 bases; bases outside gene matches: 13. Germline V gives CDR1 SGHTA, CDR2 FQGNSA. The CDR3 is 15 residues long. The CDR3 loop reads CASSWGAGGSGEQYF. CDR3 bases: TGTGCCAGCAGTTGGGGGGCGGGAGGCTCCGGCGAGCAGTACTTC. Supplemented by reference TRBV7-2 and TRBJ2-7, the full variable domain reads GAGVSQSPSNKVTEKGKDVELRCDPISGHTALYWYRQSLGQGLEFLIYFQGNSAPDKSGLPSDRFSAERTGGSVSTLTIQRTQQEDSAVYLCASSWGAGGSGEQYFGPGTRLTVT.

This chain links TRBV2 with TRBJ2-5; D perhaps matches TRBD2 (5 bases). CDR1 and CDR2 (germline): SNHLY, FYNNEI. V was pared by 10 bases and J by 5 bases, with 17 bases between. The CDR3 length is 13 residues. The DNA for the CDR3 is TGTGCCATTGGGGATCGATCGGGGGAGACCCAGTACTTC. The encoded protein is CAIGDRSGETQYF.

The J gene is TRBJ2-7, the V gene TRBV19; 10 bases agree with TRBD1. Germline-derived CDR1 and CDR2 are LNHDA and SQIVND (reference sequence). CDR3 length equals 14 residues. The junction had 9 bases not matched to a gene; V was cut back by 7 bases and J by 6 bases. CDR3 in amino acids: CASKYGTGVFEQYF. The DNA for the CDR3 is TGTGCCAGTAAATACGGGACAGGGGTTTTCGAGCAGTACTTC.

This clone was recorded only once. The chain carries TRBV2 and TRBJ2-7; 16 nucleotides agree with TRBD2. Germline assignment: CDR1 SNHLY and CDR2 FYNNEI. The V gene end was trimmed by 6 bases and the J gene end by 3 bases; junction bases not matched to a gene: 11. This CDR3 spans 18 amino acids. This chain's CDR3 is CASSGTSGRAEGYYEQYF. The CDR3 region has the DNA TGTGCCAGCAGCGGGACTAGCGGGAGGGCCGAGGGATACTACGAGCAGTACTTC.

This sequence joins TRBV5-5 and TRBJ1-1, with D unclear. Germline values: CDR1 SGHKS, CDR2 YYEKEE (reference sequence). The CDR3 sequence is 14 residues long. With 0 bases removed from V and 6 bases from J, the gap between germline ends came to 12 bases. The DNA of the CDR3 is TGTGCCAGCAGCTTGGCACATGGGAGCGCTGAAGCTTTCTTT. Its protein product is CASSLAHGSAEAFF.

The chain employs TRBV27 and TRBJ1-3; 8 nucleotides line up with TRBD1. This CDR3 region has 16 residues. Germline V CDR1 and CDR2: MNHEY, SMNVEV (reference sequence). J lost 4 bases, V lost 5 bases, and 10 bases had no gene match. CDR3 in DNA: TGTGCCAGCAGTCCCGTCTCAGGGGGCCCAGGAAACACCATATATTTT. It specifies CASSPVSGGPGNTIYF.

V gene TRBV6-5 combines with J gene TRBJ2-7, with a weak D call TRBD1 (5 bases). The CDR3 sequence is 14 residues long. V was trimmed by 7 bases and J by 11 bases, leaving 24 bases between them. Per the germline V gene, CDR1 is MNHEY and CDR2 is SVGAGI. The CDR3 spells CASKGQGLARVEYF. In DNA, the CDR3 is TGTGCCAGCAAGGGTCAGGGCCTGGCGCGCGTGGAGTACTTC.